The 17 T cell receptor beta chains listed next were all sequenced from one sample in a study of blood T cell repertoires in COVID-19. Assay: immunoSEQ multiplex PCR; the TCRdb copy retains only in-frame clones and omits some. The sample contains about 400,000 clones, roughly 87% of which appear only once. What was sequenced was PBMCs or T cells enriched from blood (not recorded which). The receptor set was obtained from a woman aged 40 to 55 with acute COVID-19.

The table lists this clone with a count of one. This CDR3 is CASSQIGRGWGTEAFF. The CDR3 coding sequence is TGCGCCAGCAGCCAAATCGGGCGGGGCTGGGGCACTGAAGCTTTCTTT. The gene calls are TRBV4-1 and TRBJ1-1; maybe TRBD1 (5 bases). Trimming removed 2 bases at V and 4 bases at J, with 17 bases between. This CDR3 is built from 16 residues. Germline V gene lookup returns CDR1 MGHRA and CDR2 YSYEKL.

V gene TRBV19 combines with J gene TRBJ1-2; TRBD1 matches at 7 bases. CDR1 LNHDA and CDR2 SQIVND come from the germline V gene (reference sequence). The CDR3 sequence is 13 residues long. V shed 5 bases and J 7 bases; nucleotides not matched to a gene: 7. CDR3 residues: CASSLQDRPGYTF. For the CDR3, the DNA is TGTGCCAGTAGTCTACAGGACAGGCCTGGCTACACCTTC.

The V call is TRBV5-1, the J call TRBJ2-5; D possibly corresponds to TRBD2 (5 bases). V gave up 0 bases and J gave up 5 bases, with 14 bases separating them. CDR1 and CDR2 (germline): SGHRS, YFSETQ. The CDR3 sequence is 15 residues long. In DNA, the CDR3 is TGCGCCAGCAGCTTGGAGGGTCGGGGTTGGGAGACCCAGTACTTC. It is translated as CASSLEGRGWETQYF.

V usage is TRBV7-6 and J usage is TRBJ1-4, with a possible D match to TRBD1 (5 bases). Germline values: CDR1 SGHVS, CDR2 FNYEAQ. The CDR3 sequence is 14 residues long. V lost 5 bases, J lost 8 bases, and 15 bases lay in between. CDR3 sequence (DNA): TGTGCCAGCAGCCCCGGGCCTGCAGGGGAAAAACTGTTTTTT. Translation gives CASSPGPAGEKLFF.

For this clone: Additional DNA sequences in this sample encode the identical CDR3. This chain's CDR3 is CASSLDGRGSPLHF. The CDR3 DNA sequence: TGTGCCAGCAGCTTAGATGGCAGGGGGTCACCCCTCCACTTT. V is TRBV7-9 and J is TRBJ1-6; 7 bases match TRBD1. The germline gives CDR1 SEHNR, CDR2 FQNEAQ (reference sequence). This CDR3 is 14 amino acids long. The V and J ends lost 1 base and 10 bases, in that order; junction bases with no gene match: 4. The full variable domain, rest sourced from reference TRBV7-9 and TRBJ1-6, is DTGVSQNPRHKITKRGQNVTFRCDPISEHNRLYWYRQTLGQGPEFLTYFQNEAQLEKSRLLSDRFSAERPKGSFSTLEIQRTEQGDSAMYLCASSLDGRGSPLHFGNGTRLTVT.

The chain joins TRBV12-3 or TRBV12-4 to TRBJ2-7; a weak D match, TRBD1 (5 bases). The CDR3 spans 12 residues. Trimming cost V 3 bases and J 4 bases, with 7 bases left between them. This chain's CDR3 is CASSFAGYEQYF. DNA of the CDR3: TGTGCCAGCAGTTTTGCAGGGTACGAGCAGTACTTC.

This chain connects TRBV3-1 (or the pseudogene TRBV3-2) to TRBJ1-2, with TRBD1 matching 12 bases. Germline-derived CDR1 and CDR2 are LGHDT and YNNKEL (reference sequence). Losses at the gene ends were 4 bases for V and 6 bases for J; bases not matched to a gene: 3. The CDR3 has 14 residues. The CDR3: CASSRGQGADGYTF. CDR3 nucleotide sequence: TGTGCCAGCAGCCGGGGACAGGGGGCGGATGGCTACACCTTC.

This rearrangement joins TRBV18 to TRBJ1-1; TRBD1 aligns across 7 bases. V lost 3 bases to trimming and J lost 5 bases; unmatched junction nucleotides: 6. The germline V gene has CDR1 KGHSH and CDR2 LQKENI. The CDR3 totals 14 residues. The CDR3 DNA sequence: TGTGCCAGCTCACCCCCCAGGGGGTGGACTGAAGCTTTCTTT. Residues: CASSPPRGWTEAFF.

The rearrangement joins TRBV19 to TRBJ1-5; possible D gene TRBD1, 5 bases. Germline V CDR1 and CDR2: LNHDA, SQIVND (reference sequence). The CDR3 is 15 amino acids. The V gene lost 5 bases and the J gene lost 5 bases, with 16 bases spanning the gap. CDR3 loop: CASSAGPSGHQPQHF. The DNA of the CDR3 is TGTGCCAGTAGTGCGGGGCCCTCGGGACATCAGCCCCAGCATTTT. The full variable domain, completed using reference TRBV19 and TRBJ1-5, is DGGITQSPKYLFRKEGQNVTLSCEQNLNHDAMYWYRQDPGQGLRLIYYSQIVNDFQKGDIAEGYSVSREKKESFPLTVTSAQKNPTAFYLCASSAGPSGHQPQHFGDGTRLSIL.

The CDR3 nucleotides are TGTGCCAGCAGCCCCGGACTAGCGGGGAACACCGGGGAGCTGTTTTTT. It codes for CASSPGLAGNTGELFF. The chain recombines TRBV7-2 with TRBJ2-2; TRBD2 aligns across 11 bases. V dropped 5 bases and J dropped 1; count of bases not matched to a gene: 3. Germline loops: CDR1 SGHTA, CDR2 FQGNSA. The CDR3 totals 16 residues.

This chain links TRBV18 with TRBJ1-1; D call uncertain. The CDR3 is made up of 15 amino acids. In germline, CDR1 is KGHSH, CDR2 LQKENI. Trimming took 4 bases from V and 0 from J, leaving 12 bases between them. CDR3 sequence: CASSRISQMNTEAFF. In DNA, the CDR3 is TGTGCCAGCTCACGAATTTCGCAGATGAACACTGAAGCTTTCTTT.

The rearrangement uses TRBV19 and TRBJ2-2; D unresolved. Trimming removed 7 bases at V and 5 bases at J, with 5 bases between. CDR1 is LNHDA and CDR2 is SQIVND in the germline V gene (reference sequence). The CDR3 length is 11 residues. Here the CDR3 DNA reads TGTGCCAGTATGTCGACCGGGGAGCTGTTTTTT. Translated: CASMSTGELFF.

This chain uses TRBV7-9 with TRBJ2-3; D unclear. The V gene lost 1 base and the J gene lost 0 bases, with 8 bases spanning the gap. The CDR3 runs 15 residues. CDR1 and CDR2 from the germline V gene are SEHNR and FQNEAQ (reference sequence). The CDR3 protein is CASSLVQISTDTQYF. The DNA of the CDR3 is TGTGCCAGCAGCTTAGTACAGATCAGCACAGATACGCAGTATTTT.

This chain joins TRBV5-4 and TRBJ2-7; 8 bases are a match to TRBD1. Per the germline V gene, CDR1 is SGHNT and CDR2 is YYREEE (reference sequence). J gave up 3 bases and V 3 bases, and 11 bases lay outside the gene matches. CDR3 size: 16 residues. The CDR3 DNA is TGTGCCAGCAGCTCCGACAGACAGGGGCTGTACTACGAGCAGTACTTC. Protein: CASSSDRQGLYYEQYF.

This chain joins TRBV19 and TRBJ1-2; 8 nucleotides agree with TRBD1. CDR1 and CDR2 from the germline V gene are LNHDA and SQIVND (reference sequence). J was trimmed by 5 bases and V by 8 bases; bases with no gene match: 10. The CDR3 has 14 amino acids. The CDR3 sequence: CASRHLDREYGYTF. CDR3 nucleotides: TGTGCCAGTCGTCACCTGGACAGGGAGTATGGCTACACCTTC.

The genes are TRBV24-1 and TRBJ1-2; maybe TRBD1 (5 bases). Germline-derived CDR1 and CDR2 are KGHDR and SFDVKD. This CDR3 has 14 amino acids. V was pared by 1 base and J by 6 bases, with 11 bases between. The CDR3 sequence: CATSDFTGGDGYTF. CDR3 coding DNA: TGTGCCACCAGTGATTTTACAGGAGGGGATGGCTACACCTTC.

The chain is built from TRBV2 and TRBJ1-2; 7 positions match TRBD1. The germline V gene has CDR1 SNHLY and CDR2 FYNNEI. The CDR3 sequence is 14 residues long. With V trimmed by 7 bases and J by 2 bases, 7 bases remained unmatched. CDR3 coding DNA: TGTGCCAGCATGGGCCGGACAGGAAACTATGGCTACACCTTC. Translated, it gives CASMGRTGNYGYTF.